The 15 T cell receptor beta chains reported below all come from one sample, sequenced in a study of T cells in Graves' hyperthyroidism and ophthalmopathy. TCR beta CDR3 regions were amplified from RNA transcripts. A first-round RT-PCR of the TCR CDR3 used the HTBI primer set. TCRdb re-called the multiplex PCR reads with MiXCR, one entry per CDR3 protein. The table has about 690,000 distinct CDR3 sequences, roughly 17% seen once. The material sequenced was blood. The receptors here all came from a man between 50 and 59 years old with Graves' hyperthyroidism.

In this sample, this clonotype turned up many times. The chain is built from TRBV2 and TRBJ2-7, with 7 bases fitting TRBD1. With V trimmed by 6 bases and J by 0 bases, 5 bases remained unmatched. The CDR3 contains 14 residues. Germline V gene data show CDR1 as SNHLY and CDR2 as FYNNEI. CDR3 in amino acids: CASRGQLSSYEQYF. The CDR3 DNA is TGTGCCAGCAGGGGACAGTTGAGCTCCTACGAGCAGTACTTC.

The table lists this clonotype with many counts. The rearrangement uses TRBV7-2 and TRBJ2-2; tentatively, D is TRBD1 or TRBD2 (6 bases each). The CDR3 consists of 15 residues. V lost 1 base, J lost 7 bases, and 13 bases lay in between. Germline CDR1 and CDR2: SGHTA and FQGNSA. The CDR3 DNA follows: TGTGCCAGCAGCTTAGTACAGGGAGGAAGCGGGGAGCTGTTTTTT. Protein: CASSLVQGGSGELFF.

This clonotype showed up just a few times. The chain couples TRBV20-1 to TRBJ2-7, with 7 nucleotides matching TRBD1. CDR1 and CDR2 from the germline V gene are DFQATT and SNEGSKA (reference sequence). V was clipped by 3 bases and J by 3 bases; unmatched bases: 8. The CDR3 is 14 residues long. In DNA, the CDR3 is TGCAGTGCTAGCCGGGACAGAAAAGGCTACGAGCAGTACTTC. Its protein product is CSASRDRKGYEQYF.

The CDR3 reads CASSVRRGDGYTF. CDR3 nucleotides: TGTGCCAGTAGCGTCCGCCGGGGAGACGGCTACACCTTC. The rearrangement links TRBV19 to TRBJ1-2; no firm D call. V lost 6 bases and J 8 bases, leaving 16 bases between the germline ends. The CDR3 sequence is 13 residues long. Germline V gene data show CDR1 as LNHDA and CDR2 as SQIVND (reference sequence).

This clonotype was seen many times. The V and J genes are TRBV24-1 and TRBJ2-1, with 14 positions matching TRBD2. The CDR3 totals 18 residues. Unmatched junction bases numbered 7, after V lost 4 bases and J lost 3 bases. The germline gives CDR1 KGHDR, CDR2 SFDVKD. CDR3 nucleotides: TGTGCCACCAGTGACCTAACCGGGACTAGCGGGAGCTACAATGAGCAGTTCTTC. Translating gives CATSDLTGTSGSYNEQFF.

This clonotype came up many times. The genes are TRBV2 and TRBJ2-1; 7 bases fit TRBD1. Germline trimming cut 7 bases from V and 5 bases from J; bases unmatched to any gene: 5. Germline V lookup: CDR1 SNHLY, CDR2 FYNNEI. This CDR3 contains 13 residues. The CDR3 DNA sequence: TGTGCCAGCACTACGGGACAGAACAATGAGCAGTTCTTC. Its translation is CASTTGQNNEQFF.

The gene calls are TRBV6-1 and TRBJ1-2; the D is unclear. This CDR3 is 11 amino acids long. With 6 bases removed from V and 8 bases from J, the gap between germline ends came to 10 bases. Germline lookup yields CDR1 MNHNS and CDR2 SASEGT. DNA for the CDR3: TGTGCCAGCAGCCGGGGTCGGGGCTACACCTTC. It encodes CASSRGRGYTF.

The CDR3 DNA follows: TGTGCCAGCAGTCTCCAACCGGGACTAGCAGGCGAGCAGTACTTC. Its protein product is CASSLQPGLAGEQYF. The V call is TRBV12-3 or TRBV12-4, the J call TRBJ2-7, with 9 bases identical to TRBD2. The CDR3 has 15 residues. Trimming cost V 5 bases and J 6 bases; bases outside gene matches: 11.

The sample holds a few counts of this clonotype. V usage is TRBV29-1 and J usage is TRBJ2-7, with 7 bases lining up with TRBD1. The CDR3 consists of 15 residues. V dropped 5 bases and J dropped 2; count of bases not matched to a gene: 12. Germline CDR1 reads SQVTM; CDR2 reads ANQGSEA. The CDR3 reads CSVTTRRQGTYEQYF. DNA of the CDR3: TGCAGCGTTACCACCCGACGACAGGGAACCTACGAGCAGTACTTC.

The V call is TRBV19, the J call TRBJ2-3, with D maybe TRBD1 (5 bases). The CDR3 has 14 residues. V lost 4 bases, J lost 3 bases, and 11 bases lay in between. Germline CDR1 LNHDA, CDR2 SQIVND (reference sequence). CDR3 protein: CASSTTTETDTQYF. CDR3 in DNA: TGTGCCAGTAGTACAACGACAGAAACAGATACGCAGTATTTT.

Concerning this clonotype itself: Mismatch with germline at one junction end may stem from a read error. This chain uses TRBV4-3 with TRBJ2-1; no reliable D call. Germline CDR1 reads LGHNA; CDR2 reads YSLEER. This CDR3 has 15 residues. Written as DNA, the CDR3 is TGCGCCGGCAGACGTAGCAGGAGCTCCTACAATGAGCAGTTCTTC. Amino acids: CAGRRSRSSYNEQFF.

This clonotype came up a few times. The chain joins TRBV6-2 or TRBV6-3 to TRBJ1-1, with TRBD1 as a possible D gene (5 bases). The CDR3 runs to 13 residues. Trimming cost V 1 base and J 2 bases, with 5 bases left between them. Per germline, CDR1 MNHEY and CDR2 SVGEGT. This CDR3 reads CASSYWGNTEAFF. The CDR3 DNA follows: TGTGCCAGCAGTTACTGGGGCAACACTGAAGCTTTCTTT.

Here the CDR3 DNA reads TGTGCCAGTAGTACGTCCTCGACGAGGGGCGGAAGCAATCAGCCCCAGCATTTT. Translating gives CASSTSSTRGGSNQPQHF. The chain has TRBV19 and TRBJ1-5; D may be TRBD1 (5 bases). The CDR3 has 18 amino acids. Germline V gene data show CDR1 as LNHDA and CDR2 as SQIVND (reference sequence). The V and J ends lost 4 bases and 1 base respectively, with 20 bases between them.

The V and J genes are TRBV13 and TRBJ1-1; D is unclear. V lost 5 bases and J lost 0, with 7 bases in between. The CDR3 is 13 residues long. The V gene's germline CDR1 is PRHDT and CDR2 FYEKMQ (reference sequence). CDR3 region: CASSATLNTEAFF. Here the CDR3 DNA reads TGTGCCAGCAGCGCCACCCTGAACACTGAAGCTTTCTTT.

This clonotype was detected ten times or more. The chain combines TRBV7-2 with TRBJ2-7; no clear D. The CDR3 loop spans 16 amino acids. V was shortened by 1 base and J by 0 bases, with 13 bases between the two germline ends. The germline gives CDR1 SGHTA, CDR2 FQGNSA. The CDR3 DNA reads TGTGCCAGCAGCTTAGGTCTGACGATTAGCTCCTACGAGCAGTACTTC. It encodes CASSLGLTISSYEQYF. Drawing the rest from reference TRBV7-2 and TRBJ2-7, the complete variable domain is GAGVSQSPSNKVTEKGKDVELRCDPISGHTALYWYRQSLGQGLEFLIYFQGNSAPDKSGLPSDRFSAERTGGSVSTLTIQRTQQEDSAVYLCASSLGLTISSYEQYFGPGTRLTVT.